Listed below are T cell receptor beta chains from one sample, sequenced in a study of T cell responses to AZD1222 COVID-19 vaccine. The assay was immunoSEQ multiplex PCR, and TCRdb's table has in-frame clones only and misses some. The sample lists around 140,000 clones, roughly 91% occurring once. Sequenced material: peripheral blood, taken 28 days after the second AZD1222 dose. These receptors all stem from an adult who received the AZD1222 COVID-19 vaccine. Each CDR3 is given without its conserved first and last residue. The D gene is left open where the match is weak. Clone sizes are given selectively: once, few, many, or a class where the clone is expanded.

TRBJ1-1 11 TRBD1 NA TRBV6-5 ASRKDRDTEAF
TRBJ2-1 11 NA NA TRBV14 ASSLQIYNEQF
TRBJ2-3 11 NA once TRBV11-2 ASSLTSTDTQY
TRBJ1-2 12 NA NA TRBV6-5 ASSYGHQGYGYT
TRBJ2-7 11 NA few TRBV7-9 ASSLQQGYEQY
TRBJ1-5 10 NA NA TRBV29-1 SVGHYNQPQH
TRBJ1-2 11 TRBD1 NA TRBV20-1 SASYRGDYGYT
TRBJ2-7 12 TRBD1 NA TRBV2 ASSSGTVFYEQY
TRBJ1-6 13 NA NA TRBV28 ASSLWGESNSPLH
TRBJ2-7 13 NA NA TRBV5-1 ASSLVGTPTYEQY
TRBJ2-5 13 NA NA TRBV5-5 ASSLAAGFGETQY
TRBJ1-4 14 NA NA TRBV7-8 ASSLARDGFNEKLF
TRBJ1-2 13 TRBD1 NA TRBV10-3 AISGYDLTGDGYT
TRBJ2-1 13 NA NA TRBV11-2 ASSLGLFGADEQF
TRBJ2-3 12 NA NA TRBV5-6 ASSQRALGGTQY
TRBJ2-1 11 NA NA TRBV2 ASSRDLYNEQF
TRBJ1-6 14 TRBD1 NA TRBV9 ASSAEPGQLNSPLH
TRBJ1-2 10 NA NA TRBV3-1/TRBV3-2 ASMGEVGGYT
TRBJ1-4 14 NA NA TRBV5-4 ASSLGGRRGKEKLF
TRBJ1-3 12 NA once TRBV27 ASGLRGSGNTIY
TRBJ1-4 12 NA NA TRBV3-1/TRBV3-2 ASSPTATNEKLF
TRBJ1-2 12 NA NA TRBV6-1 ASSEASRTNGYT
TRBJ2-1 13 NA NA TRBV18 ASSPPVRANDEQF
TRBJ2-7 13 NA NA TRBV6-4 ASSVGLGGAYEQY
TRBJ1-2 11 NA NA TRBV9 ASSAGRVYGYT
TRBJ1-2 13 TRBD1 NA TRBV29-1 SVDKGQGVFYGYT
TRBJ2-1 15 TRBD2 NA TRBV7-7 ASSPARTLAGDNEQF